The clone carrying this T cell receptor beta chain was seen only a few times. The antigen remains unidentified. The sample originates from a study of identical twins. Whole-study results and caveats: Abundant beta clonotypes from cord blood bore fewer insertions; memory repertoires lacked this pattern.

The length of the CDR3 is 16 residues. Unmatched junction bases numbered 12, after V lost 1 base and J lost 6 bases. CDR1 is SGHRS, CDR2 YFSETQ, per germline. TCRdb reanalysed the 5' RACE reads using MiXCR and keeps one entry per CDR3 protein. Here the sample spans a few hundred thousand distinct CDR3 sequences, about 18% being singletons. The chain uses TRBV5-1 and TRBJ2-7; 8 nucleotides line up with TRBD1. The sample consisted of naive T cells sorted from blood. This TCR was recovered from a man aged 45-65 years in good health. The CDR3 DNA is TGCGCCAGCAGCTTGACTAGAATGGACAGGGCTTCCGAGCAGTACTTC. Protein sequence: CASSLTRMDRASEQYF.